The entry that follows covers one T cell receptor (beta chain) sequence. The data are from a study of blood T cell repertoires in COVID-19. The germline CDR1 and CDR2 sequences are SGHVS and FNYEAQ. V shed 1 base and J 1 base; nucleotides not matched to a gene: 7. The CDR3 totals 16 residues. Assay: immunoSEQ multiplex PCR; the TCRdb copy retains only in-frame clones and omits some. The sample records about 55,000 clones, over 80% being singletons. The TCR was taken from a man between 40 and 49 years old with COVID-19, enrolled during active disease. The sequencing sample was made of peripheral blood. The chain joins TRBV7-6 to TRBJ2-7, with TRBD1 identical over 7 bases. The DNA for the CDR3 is TGTGCCAGCAGCTTAGGGGGACAGTTGATTTCCTACGAGCAGTACTTC. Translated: CASSLGGQLISYEQYF. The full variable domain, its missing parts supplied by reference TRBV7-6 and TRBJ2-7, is GAGVSQSPRYKVTKRGQDVALRCDPISGHVSLYWYRQALGQGPEFLTYFNYEAQQDKSGLPNDRFSAERPEGSISTLTIQRTEQRDSAMYRCASSLGGQLISYEQYFGPGTRLTVT.